This T cell receptor (beta chain) was recorded in a study of OX40 agonist ivuxolimab in advanced cancers. Generated by immunoSEQ multiplex PCR, the TCRdb table keeps only in-frame clones and is missing some. The table includes 35,000 to 45,000 clones, roughly 87% detected once. The CDR3 totals 15 residues. From germline, CDR1 is SGHDT and CDR2 YYEEEE. Trimming cost V 3 bases and J 3 bases, with 14 bases left between them. The TCR comes from an adult with an advanced solid tumor such as melanoma, head and neck, liver or kidney cancer. V gene TRBV5-6 combines with J gene TRBJ2-3; no clear D gene. The material sequenced was CD4+ or CD8+ T cells sorted from blood, taken in a trial of the OX40 agonist ivuxolimab. The CDR3: CASSSLAGVTDTQYF. CDR3 DNA: TGTGCCAGCAGCTCTCTGGCAGGAGTTACAGATACGCAGTATTTT. The whole variable domain, filled in from reference TRBV5-6 and TRBJ2-3, reads DAGVTQSPTHLIKTRGQQVTLRCSPKSGHDTVSWYQQALGQGPQFIFQYYEEEERQRGNFPDRFSGHQFPNYSSELNVNALLLGDSALYLCASSSLAGVTDTQYFGPGTRLTVL.